This T cell receptor beta chain appears in the sequencing data of a study of CD8+CD57+ T cells in acquired aplastic anemia. Study-level information: The DNA of sorted CD4+ and CD8+ cells averaged roughly 3.2 ug. Broader study findings: Between patients and controls, CD8+ Simpson's diversity did not vary significantly. The number of CD8+ CDR3 sequences shared by patients and controls was about 30.

As regards this clonotype: Its antigen is not known. A much larger clone differs from this one at a single base, so this may be a read error.

It was patients with CD8+CD57+ cell expansion by flow cytometry who were chosen for sequencing. In all patients, the disease was severe acquired aplastic anemia. Trimming pared 1 base from V and 4 bases from J, leaving 8 bases between. The CDR3 totals 13 residues. Germline loops: CDR1 SGHTA, CDR2 FQGNSA. According to the study, genomic DNA was the template for TCR beta VDJ and CDR3 profiling. One entry per CDR3 protein, called by TCRdb with MiXCR from the reads. The sample carries under 500,000 distinct CDR3 sequences, around 33% recorded once. The TCR was taken from a human donor with aplastic anemia. The material sequenced was sorted CD4+, CD8+, or CD8+CD57+ T cells (not recorded which) from PBMCs. The J gene is TRBJ2-7, the V gene TRBV7-2; unclear D gene. CDR3 bases: TGTGCCAGCAGCTTAGGTCACGTTTACGAGCAGTACTTC. Residues: CASSLGHVYEQYF.